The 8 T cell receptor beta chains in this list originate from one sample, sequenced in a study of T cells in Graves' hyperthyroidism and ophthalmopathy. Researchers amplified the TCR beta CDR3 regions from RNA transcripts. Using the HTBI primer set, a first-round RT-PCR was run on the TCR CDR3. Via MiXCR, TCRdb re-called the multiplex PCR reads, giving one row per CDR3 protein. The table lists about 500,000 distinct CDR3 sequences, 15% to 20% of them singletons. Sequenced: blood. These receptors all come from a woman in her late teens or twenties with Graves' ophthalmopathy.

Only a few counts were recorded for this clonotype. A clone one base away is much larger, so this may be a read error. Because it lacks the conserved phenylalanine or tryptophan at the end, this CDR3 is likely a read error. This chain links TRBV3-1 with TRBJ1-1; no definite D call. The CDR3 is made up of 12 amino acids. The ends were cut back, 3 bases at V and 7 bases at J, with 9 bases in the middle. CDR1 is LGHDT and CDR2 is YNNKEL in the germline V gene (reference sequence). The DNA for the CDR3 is TGTGCCAGCAGCCAGGGCGCAGTTGAAGCTTTCCTT. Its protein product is CASSQGAVEAFL.

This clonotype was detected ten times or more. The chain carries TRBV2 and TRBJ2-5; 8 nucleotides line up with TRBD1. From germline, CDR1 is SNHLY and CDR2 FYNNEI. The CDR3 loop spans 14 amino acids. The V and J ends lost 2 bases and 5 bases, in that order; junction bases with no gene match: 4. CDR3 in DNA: TGTGCCAGCAGTGAACAGGGGGCTTTGGAGACCCAGTACTTC. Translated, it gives CASSEQGALETQYF. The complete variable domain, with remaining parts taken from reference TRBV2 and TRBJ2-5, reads EPEVTQTPSHQVTQMGQEVILRCVPISNHLYFYWYRQILGQKVEFLVSFYNNEISEKSEIFDDQFSVERPDGSNFTLKIRSTKLEDSAMYFCASSEQGALETQYFGPGTRLLVL.

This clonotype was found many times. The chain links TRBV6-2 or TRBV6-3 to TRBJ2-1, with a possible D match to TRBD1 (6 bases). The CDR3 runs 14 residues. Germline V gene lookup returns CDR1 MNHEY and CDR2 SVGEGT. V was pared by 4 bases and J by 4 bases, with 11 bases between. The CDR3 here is CASSWGQQYNEQFF. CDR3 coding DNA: TGTGCCAGCAGTTGGGGACAACAATACAATGAGCAGTTCTTC.

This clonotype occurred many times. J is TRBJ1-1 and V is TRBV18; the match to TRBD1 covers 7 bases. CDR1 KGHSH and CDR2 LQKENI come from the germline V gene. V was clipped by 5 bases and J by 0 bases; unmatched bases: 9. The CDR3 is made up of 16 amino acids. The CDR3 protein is CASSSRAGTVNTEAFF. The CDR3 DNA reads TGTGCCAGCTCATCCAGAGCCGGGACAGTGAACACTGAAGCTTTCTTT.

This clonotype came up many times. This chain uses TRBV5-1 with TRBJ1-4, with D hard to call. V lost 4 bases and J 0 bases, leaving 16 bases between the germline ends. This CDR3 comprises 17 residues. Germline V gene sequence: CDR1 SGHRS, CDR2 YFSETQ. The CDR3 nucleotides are TGCGCCAGCAGCACCAGGATGAGCAGCACAACTAATGAAAAACTGTTTTTT. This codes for CASSTRMSSTTNEKLFF.

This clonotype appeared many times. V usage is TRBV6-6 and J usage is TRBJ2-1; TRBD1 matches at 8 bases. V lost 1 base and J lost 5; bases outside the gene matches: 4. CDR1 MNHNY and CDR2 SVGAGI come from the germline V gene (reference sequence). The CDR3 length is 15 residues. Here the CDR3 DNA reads TGTGCCAGCAGTTACTTGGGGACAGGAGACAATGAGCAGTTCTTC. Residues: CASSYLGTGDNEQFF.

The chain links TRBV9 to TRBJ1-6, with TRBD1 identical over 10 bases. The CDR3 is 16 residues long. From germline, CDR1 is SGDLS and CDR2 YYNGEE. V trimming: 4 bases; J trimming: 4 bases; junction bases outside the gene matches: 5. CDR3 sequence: CASSPGQGGYNSPLHF. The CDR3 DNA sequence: TGTGCCAGCAGCCCTGGACAGGGGGGTTATAATTCACCCCTCCACTTT.

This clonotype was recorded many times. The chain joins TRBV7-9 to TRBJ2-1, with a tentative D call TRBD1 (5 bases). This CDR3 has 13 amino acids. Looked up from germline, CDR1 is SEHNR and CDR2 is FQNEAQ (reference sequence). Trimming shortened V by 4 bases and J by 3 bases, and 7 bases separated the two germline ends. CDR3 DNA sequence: TGTGCCAGCAGCTACGACAGCTACAATGAGCAGTTCTTC. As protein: CASSYDSYNEQFF.